Below, 6 T cell receptor beta chains from the same sample are listed, as sequenced in a study of T cell repertoires in cytomegalovirus infection. In TCRdb, the reads were re-called with MiXCR into one record per CDR3 protein. The sample has 750,000 to 900,000 distinct CDR3 sequences, about 29% seen once; the top ten hold around 13%. The antigens for these receptors are not known. The specimen comprised cultured CD8+ T cells from PBMCs, sampled from culture after CMV antigen stimulation. These receptors all stem from a human donor in good health (CMV status not recorded). Some clones in this sample may be carry-over from other donors' samples.

In its sample, this clonotype was seen a few times. V usage is TRBV4-1 and J usage is TRBJ2-7; no firm D call. Trimming took off 1 base at V and 0 bases at J, with 10 bases between the two ends. The CDR3 is made up of 15 amino acids. Per the germline V gene, CDR1 is MGHRA and CDR2 is YSYEKL. The CDR3 protein is CASSQGPTSSYEQYF. The CDR3 DNA follows: TGCGCCAGCAGCCAAGGACCGACGAGCTCCTACGAGCAGTACTTC.

The gene calls are TRBV12-3 or TRBV12-4 and TRBJ1-4, with D possibly TRBD1 on 6 matching bases. The length of the CDR3 is 20 residues. V was pared by 6 bases and J by 0 bases, with 26 bases between. CDR3 region: CASRSIYRTERTSTNEKLFF. CDR3 nucleotide sequence: TGTGCCAGCAGATCAATTTATAGGACAGAGCGGACTTCAACTAATGAAAAACTGTTTTTT.

The CDR3 protein is CASSLTGLEAFF. CDR3 DNA: TGTGCCAGCAGCTTGACAGGGCTAGAAGCTTTCTTT. This sequence joins TRBV7-6 and TRBJ1-1, with 7 bases identical to TRBD1. Losses at the gene ends were 3 bases for V and 8 bases for J; bases not matched to a gene: 3. The CDR3 has 12 residues. CDR1 and CDR2 from the germline V gene are SGHVS and FNYEAQ.

This clonotype was observed many times. The chain couples TRBV7-9 to TRBJ1-1; D is uncertain. V gave up 6 bases and J gave up 6 bases, with 11 bases separating them. The length of the CDR3 is 12 residues. The germline CDR1 and CDR2 sequences are SEHNR and FQNEAQ (reference sequence). The CDR3 is CASSLATPEAFF. In nucleotides, the CDR3 is TGTGCCAGCAGTCTAGCTACCCCTGAAGCTTTCTTT.

The rearrangement links TRBV7-6 to TRBJ1-2; 8 positions match TRBD1. Germline V lookup: CDR1 SGHVS, CDR2 FNYEAQ. This CDR3 is built from 15 residues. The J segment lost 2 bases and the V segment lost 3 bases, leaving 5 bases of the junction unmatched. This CDR3 is CASSLQGAANYGYTF. CDR3 nucleotide sequence: TGTGCCAGCAGCTTGCAGGGGGCGGCAAACTATGGCTACACCTTC.

V usage is TRBV9 and J usage is TRBJ2-1, with 13 positions matching TRBD2. V lost 3 bases to trimming and J lost 7 bases; unmatched junction nucleotides: 10. This CDR3 is built from 17 residues. Per germline, CDR1 SGDLS and CDR2 YYNGEE. The CDR3 DNA follows: TGTGCCAGCAGCGCGACCCGGACTAGCGGGGGAGAGAATGAGCAGTTCTTC. Encoded protein: CASSATRTSGGENEQFF.